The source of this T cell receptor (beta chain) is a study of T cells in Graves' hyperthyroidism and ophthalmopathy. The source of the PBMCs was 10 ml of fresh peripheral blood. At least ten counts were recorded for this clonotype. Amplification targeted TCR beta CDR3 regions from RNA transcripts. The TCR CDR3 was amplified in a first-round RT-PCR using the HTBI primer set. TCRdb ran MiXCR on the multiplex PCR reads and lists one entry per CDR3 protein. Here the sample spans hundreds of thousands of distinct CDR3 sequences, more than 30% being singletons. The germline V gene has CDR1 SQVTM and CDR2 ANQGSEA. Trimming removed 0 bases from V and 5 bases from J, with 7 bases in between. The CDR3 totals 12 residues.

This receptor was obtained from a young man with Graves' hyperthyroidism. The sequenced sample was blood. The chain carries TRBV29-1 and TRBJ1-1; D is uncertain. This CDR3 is CSVEDRGTEAFF. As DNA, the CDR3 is TGCAGCGTTGAAGATAGAGGGACTGAAGCTTTCTTT.